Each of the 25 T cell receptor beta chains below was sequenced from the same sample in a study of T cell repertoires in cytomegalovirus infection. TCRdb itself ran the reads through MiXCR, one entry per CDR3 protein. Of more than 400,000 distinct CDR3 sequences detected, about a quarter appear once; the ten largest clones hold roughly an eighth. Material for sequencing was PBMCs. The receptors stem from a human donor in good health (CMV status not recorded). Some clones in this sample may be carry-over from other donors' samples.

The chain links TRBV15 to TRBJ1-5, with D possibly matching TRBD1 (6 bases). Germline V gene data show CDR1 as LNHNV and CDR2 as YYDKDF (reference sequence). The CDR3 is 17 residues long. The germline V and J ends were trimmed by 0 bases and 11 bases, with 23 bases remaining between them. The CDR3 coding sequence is TGTGCCACCAGCAGAGATGAGGGGGGGGGCGTAGCGGGCACCCAGCATTTT. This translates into CATSRDEGGGVAGTQHF.

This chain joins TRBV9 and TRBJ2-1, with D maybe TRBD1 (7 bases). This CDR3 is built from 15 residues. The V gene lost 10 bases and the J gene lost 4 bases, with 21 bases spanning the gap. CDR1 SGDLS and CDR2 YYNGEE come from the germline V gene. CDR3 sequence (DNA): TGTGCCGCTTCTCAGGGGGGAGAGGCTTACAATGAGCAGTTCTTC. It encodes CAASQGGEAYNEQFF.

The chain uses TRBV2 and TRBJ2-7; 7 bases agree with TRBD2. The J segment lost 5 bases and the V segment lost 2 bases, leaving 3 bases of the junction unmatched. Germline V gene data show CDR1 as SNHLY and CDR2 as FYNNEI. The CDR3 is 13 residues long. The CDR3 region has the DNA TGTGCCAGCAGTGAACGGGAGGCCAACGAGCAGTACTTC. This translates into CASSEREANEQYF.

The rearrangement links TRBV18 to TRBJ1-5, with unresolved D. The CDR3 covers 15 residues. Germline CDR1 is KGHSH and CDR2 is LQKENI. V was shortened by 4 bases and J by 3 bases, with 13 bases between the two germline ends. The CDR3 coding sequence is TGTGCCAGCTCACTGGGTCGGGGTTTCAATCAGCCCCAGCATTTT. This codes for CASSLGRGFNQPQHF. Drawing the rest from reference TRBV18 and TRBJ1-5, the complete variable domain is NAGVMQNPRHLVRRRGQEARLRCSPMKGHSHVYWYRQLPEEGLKFMVYLQKENIIDESGMPKERFSAEFPKEGPSILRIQQVVRGDSAAYFCASSLGRGFNQPQHFGDGTRLSIL.

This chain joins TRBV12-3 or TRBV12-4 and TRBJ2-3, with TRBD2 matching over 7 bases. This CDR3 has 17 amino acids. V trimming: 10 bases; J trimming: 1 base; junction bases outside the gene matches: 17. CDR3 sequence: CATTPNRREMRTDTQYF. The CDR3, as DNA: TGTGCCACCACACCGAATCGGCGGGAGATGCGCACAGATACGCAGTATTTT.

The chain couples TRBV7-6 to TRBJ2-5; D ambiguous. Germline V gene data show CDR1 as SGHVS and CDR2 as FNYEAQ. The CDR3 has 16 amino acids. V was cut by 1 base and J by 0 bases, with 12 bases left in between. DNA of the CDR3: TGTGCCAGCAGCTTAGTAGGTGCGGTGTACCAAGAGACCCAGTACTTC. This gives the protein CASSLVGAVYQETQYF.

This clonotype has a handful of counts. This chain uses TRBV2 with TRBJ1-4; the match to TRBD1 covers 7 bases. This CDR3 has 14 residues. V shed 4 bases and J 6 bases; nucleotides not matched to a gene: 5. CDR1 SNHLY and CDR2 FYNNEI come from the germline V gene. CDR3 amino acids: CASSGDSRYEKLFF. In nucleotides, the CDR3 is TGTGCCAGCAGTGGGGACAGTAGATATGAAAAACTGTTTTTT.

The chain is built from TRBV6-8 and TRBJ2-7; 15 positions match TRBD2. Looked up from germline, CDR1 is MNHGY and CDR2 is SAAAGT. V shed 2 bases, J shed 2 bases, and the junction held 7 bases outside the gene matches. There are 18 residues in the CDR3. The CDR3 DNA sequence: TGTGCCAGCAGTTACGCGGGACTAGCGGGAGGATGGGCCTACGAGCAGTACGTC. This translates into CASSYAGLAGGWAYEQYV.

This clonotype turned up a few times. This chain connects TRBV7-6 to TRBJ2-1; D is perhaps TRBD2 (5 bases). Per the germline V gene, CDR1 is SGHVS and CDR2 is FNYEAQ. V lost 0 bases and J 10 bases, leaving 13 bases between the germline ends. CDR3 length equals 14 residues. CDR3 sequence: CASSLARGPQEQFF. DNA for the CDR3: TGTGCCAGCAGCTTAGCTCGCGGGCCACAAGAGCAGTTCTTC.

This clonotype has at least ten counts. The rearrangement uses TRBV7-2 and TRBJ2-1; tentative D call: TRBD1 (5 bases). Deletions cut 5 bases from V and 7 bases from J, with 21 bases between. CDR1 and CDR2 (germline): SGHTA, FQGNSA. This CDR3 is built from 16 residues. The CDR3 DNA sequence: TGTGCCAGCAGCGCCCAGGGTCCAAGCCCACCTAATGAGCAGTTCTTC. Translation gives CASSAQGPSPPNEQFF.

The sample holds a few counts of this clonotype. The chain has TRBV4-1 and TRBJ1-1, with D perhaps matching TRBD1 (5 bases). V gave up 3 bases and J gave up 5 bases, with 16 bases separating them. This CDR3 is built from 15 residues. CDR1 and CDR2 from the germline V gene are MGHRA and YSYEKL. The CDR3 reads CASSQRTRGWTEAFF. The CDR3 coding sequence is TGCGCCAGCAGCCAGAGGACAAGAGGCTGGACTGAAGCTTTCTTT.

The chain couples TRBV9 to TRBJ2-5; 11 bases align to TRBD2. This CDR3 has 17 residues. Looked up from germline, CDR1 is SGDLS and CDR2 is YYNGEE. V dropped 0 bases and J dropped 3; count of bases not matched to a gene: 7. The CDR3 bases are TGTGCCAGCAGCGTAGATTTAGCGGGAGGGACCAAAGAGACCCAGTACTTC. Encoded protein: CASSVDLAGGTKETQYF.

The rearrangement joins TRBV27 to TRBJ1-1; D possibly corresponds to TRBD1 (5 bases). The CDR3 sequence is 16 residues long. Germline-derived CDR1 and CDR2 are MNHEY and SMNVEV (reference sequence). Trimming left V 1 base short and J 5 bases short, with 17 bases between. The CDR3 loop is CASSLLWGKKETEAFF. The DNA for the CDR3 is TGTGCCAGCAGTTTATTGTGGGGGAAGAAGGAGACTGAAGCTTTCTTT.

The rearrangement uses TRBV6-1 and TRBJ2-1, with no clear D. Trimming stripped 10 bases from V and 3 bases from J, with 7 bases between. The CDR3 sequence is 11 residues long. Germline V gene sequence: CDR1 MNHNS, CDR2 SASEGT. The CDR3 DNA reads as TGTGCCACTTCGATCTACAATGAGCAGTTCTTC. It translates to CATSIYNEQFF.

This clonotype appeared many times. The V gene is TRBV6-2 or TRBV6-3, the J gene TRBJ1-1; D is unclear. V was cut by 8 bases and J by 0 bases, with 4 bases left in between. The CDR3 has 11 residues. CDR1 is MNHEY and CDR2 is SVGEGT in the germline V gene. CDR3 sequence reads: CASLMNTEAFF. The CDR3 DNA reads TGTGCCAGCCTGATGAACACTGAAGCTTTCTTT.

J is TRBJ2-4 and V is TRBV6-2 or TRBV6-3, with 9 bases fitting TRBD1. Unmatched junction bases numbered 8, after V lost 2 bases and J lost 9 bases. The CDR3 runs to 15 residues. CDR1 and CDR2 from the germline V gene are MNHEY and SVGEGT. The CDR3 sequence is CASSYGGQGMSIQYF. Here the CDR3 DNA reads TGTGCCAGCAGTTACGGCGGACAGGGGATGAGCATTCAGTACTTC.

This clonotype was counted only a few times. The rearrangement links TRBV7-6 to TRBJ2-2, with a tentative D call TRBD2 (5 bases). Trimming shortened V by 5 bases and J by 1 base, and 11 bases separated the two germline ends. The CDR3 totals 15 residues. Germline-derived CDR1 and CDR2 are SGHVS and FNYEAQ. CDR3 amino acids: CASSPDSRNTGELFF. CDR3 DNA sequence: TGTGCCAGCAGCCCGGACTCGAGGAACACCGGGGAGCTGTTTTTT.

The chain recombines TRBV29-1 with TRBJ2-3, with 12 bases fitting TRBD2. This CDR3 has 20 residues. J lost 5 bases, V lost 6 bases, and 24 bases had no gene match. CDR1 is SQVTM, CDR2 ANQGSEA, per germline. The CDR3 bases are TGCAGCGTCCCCACCCCCGACAGGGGGCTAGCGGGAGGGCCCGTAGATACGCAGTATTTT. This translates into CSVPTPDRGLAGGPVDTQYF.

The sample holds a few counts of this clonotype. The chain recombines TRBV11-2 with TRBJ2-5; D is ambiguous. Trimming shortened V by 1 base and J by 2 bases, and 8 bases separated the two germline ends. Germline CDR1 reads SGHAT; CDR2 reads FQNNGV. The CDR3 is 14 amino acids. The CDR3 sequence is CASSLGHSQETQYF. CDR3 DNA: TGTGCCAGCAGCTTAGGTCACAGTCAAGAGACCCAGTACTTC.

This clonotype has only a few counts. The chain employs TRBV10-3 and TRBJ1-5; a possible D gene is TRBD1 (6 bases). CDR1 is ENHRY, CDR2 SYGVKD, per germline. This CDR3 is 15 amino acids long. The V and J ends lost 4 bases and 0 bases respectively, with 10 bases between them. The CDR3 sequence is CAISGTVDSNQPQHF. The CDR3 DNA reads TGTGCCATCAGTGGGACAGTTGATAGCAATCAGCCCCAGCATTTT.

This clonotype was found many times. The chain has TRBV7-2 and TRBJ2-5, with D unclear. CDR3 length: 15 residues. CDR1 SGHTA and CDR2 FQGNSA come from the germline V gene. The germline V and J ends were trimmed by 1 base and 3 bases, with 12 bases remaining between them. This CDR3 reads CASSLGPLGKETQYF. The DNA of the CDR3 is TGTGCCAGCAGCTTAGGCCCCCTGGGTAAAGAGACCCAGTACTTC.

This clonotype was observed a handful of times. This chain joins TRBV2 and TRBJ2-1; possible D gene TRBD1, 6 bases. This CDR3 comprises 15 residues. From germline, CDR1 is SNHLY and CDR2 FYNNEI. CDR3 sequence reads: CASSPYRVMSNEQFF. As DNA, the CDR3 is TGTGCTAGCTCCCCTTACAGGGTTATGTCGAATGAGCAGTTCTTC. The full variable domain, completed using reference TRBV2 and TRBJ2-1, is EPEVTQTPSHQVTQMGQEVILRCVPISNHLYFYWYRQILGQKVEFLVSFYNNEISEKSEIFDDQFSVERPDGSNFTLKIRSTKLEDSAMYFCASSPYRVMSNEQFFGPGTRLTVL.

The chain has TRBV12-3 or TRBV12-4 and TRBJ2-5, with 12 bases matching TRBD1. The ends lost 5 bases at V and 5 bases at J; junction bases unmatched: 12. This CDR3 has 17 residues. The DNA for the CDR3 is TGTGCCAGCAGTAAACCTGAGGGACAGGGGGCTCAGGAGACCCAGTACTTC. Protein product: CASSKPEGQGAQETQYF.

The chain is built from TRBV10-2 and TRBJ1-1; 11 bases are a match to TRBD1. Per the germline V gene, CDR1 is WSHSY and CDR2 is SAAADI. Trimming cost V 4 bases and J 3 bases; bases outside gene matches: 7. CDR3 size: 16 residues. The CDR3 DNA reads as TGCGCCAGCAGTGTCCGGGACAGGGGGAGGGACACTGAAGCTTTCTTT. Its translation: CASSVRDRGRDTEAFF.

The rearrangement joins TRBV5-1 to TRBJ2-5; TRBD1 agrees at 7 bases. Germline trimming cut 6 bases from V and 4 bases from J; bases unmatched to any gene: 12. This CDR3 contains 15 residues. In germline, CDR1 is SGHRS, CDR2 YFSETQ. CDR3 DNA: TGCGCCAGCAACTCAGGGATCGGACAGGCAGAGACCCAGTACTTC. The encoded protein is CASNSGIGQAETQYF. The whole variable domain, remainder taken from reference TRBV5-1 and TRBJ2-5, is KAGVTQTPRYLIKTRGQQVTLSCSPISGHRSVSWYQQTPGQGLQFLFEYFSETQRNKGNFPGRFSGRQFSNSRSEMNVSTLELGDSALYLCASNSGIGQAETQYFGPGTRLLVL.